Shown below are 26 T cell receptor beta chains from a single sample sequenced in a study of PD-L1 blockade in urothelial cancer. Profiling relied on immunoSEQ multiplex PCR, and the TCRdb table lists in-frame clones only, not all of them. There are 90,000 or so clones in the sample; roughly 90% occur only once, and 1.5% to 2% lies in the top ten. Time point reported: pretreatment peripheral blood. Sequences were derived from PBMCs, sampled around atezolizumab (anti-PD-L1) treatment. These TCRs come from a man aged 55 to 69 with urothelial cancer.

Note on this clone: Germline and junction disagree at one end, which may indicate a read error. V is TRBV5-1 and J is TRBJ2-3; 9 bases map to TRBD2. This CDR3 has 14 amino acids. The V gene's germline CDR1 is SGHRS and CDR2 YFSETQ. For the CDR3, the DNA is TGCGCCAGCAGCTTAGCGGGGGGCACGGATACGCAGTATTTT. Translation: CASSLAGGTDTQYF.

The rearrangement uses TRBV6-5 and TRBJ1-5; 7 nucleotides agree with TRBD1. CDR1 and CDR2 (germline): MNHEY, SVGAGI. This CDR3 is 12 amino acids long. Germline trimming cut 6 bases from V and 7 bases from J; bases unmatched to any gene: 3. CDR3 DNA sequence: TGTGCCAGCAGACGACAGGGCCAGCCCCAGCATTTT. It specifies CASRRQGQPQHF.

This chain uses TRBV2 with TRBJ1-5, with TRBD1 matching 10 bases. V lost 6 bases and J lost 3; bases outside the gene matches: 5. The CDR3 spans 15 residues. Germline CDR1 SNHLY, CDR2 FYNNEI. The CDR3 coding sequence is TGTGCCAGCAGCAGACAGGGGGCGGACAATCAGCCCCAGCATTTT. Protein product: CASSRQGADNQPQHF.

The table lists this clone with a few counts. The genes are TRBV5-4 and TRBJ2-1; 11 bases line up with TRBD1. V was pared by 4 bases and J by 7 bases, with 10 bases of the junction left unmatched. CDR1 and CDR2 from the germline V gene are SGHNT and YYREEE (reference sequence). The CDR3 is made up of 16 amino acids. The CDR3 DNA reads TGTGCCAGCAGCACGTACCGGGACAGGGGGAAGAATGAGCAGTTCTTC. It specifies CASSTYRDRGKNEQFF.

The rearrangement joins TRBV27 to TRBJ2-3; TRBD1 matches 7 bases. V was clipped by 3 bases and J by 8 bases; unmatched bases: 11. Germline V gene data show CDR1 as MNHEY and CDR2 as SMNVEV (reference sequence). The CDR3 runs to 15 residues. The CDR3 reads CASSFRPLEGATQYF. CDR3 DNA: TGTGCCAGCAGTTTTCGACCCCTCGAGGGGGCTACGCAGTATTTT.

The V gene is TRBV5-4, the J gene TRBJ2-7; TRBD2 is a possible D gene (6 bases). The CDR3 spans 9 residues. Looked up from germline, CDR1 is SGHNT and CDR2 is YYREEE (reference sequence). The CDR3 bases are TGTGGACTGGCGGGGGAGCAGTACTTC. Amino acid sequence: CGLAGEQYF.

This chain connects TRBV19 to TRBJ2-5, with 8 bases lining up with TRBD1. In germline, CDR1 is LNHDA, CDR2 SQIVND (reference sequence). This CDR3 has 14 residues. V shed 5 bases and J 3 bases; nucleotides not matched to a gene: 5. CDR3 in amino acids: CASSAGTGEETQYF. In nucleotides, the CDR3 is TGTGCCAGTAGTGCCGGGACAGGAGAAGAGACCCAGTACTTC.

This rearrangement joins TRBV27 to TRBJ1-1, with TRBD1 identical over 9 bases. There are 17 residues in the CDR3. After removal of 5 bases from V and 1 base from J, the junction contained 11 bases not matched to a gene. The germline V gene has CDR1 MNHEY and CDR2 SMNVEV (reference sequence). The CDR3 spells CASSPFPGQGPNTEAFF. Written as DNA, the CDR3 is TGTGCCAGCAGTCCTTTCCCGGGACAGGGACCGAACACTGAAGCTTTCTTT.

The chain carries TRBV5-5 and TRBJ2-5, with 9 nucleotides matching TRBD1. After removal of 3 bases from V and 3 bases from J, the junction contained 3 bases not matched to a gene. The CDR3 extends over 14 amino acids. CDR1 is SGHKS, CDR2 YYEKEE, per germline (reference sequence). CDR3 residues: CASSSRTGEETQYF. DNA for the CDR3: TGTGCCAGCAGCTCAAGGACAGGGGAAGAGACCCAGTACTTC.

The V call is TRBV7-9, the J call TRBJ2-7; tentative D call: TRBD2 (6 bases). Trimming removed 6 bases from V and 7 bases from J, with 22 bases in between. The CDR3 is 15 residues long. Germline lookup yields CDR1 SEHNR and CDR2 FQNEAQ (reference sequence). In nucleotides, the CDR3 is TGTGCCAGCAGATTGGAGAACGGAGGGCGGGAAGAGCAGTACTTC. Protein: CASRLENGGREEQYF.

The chain carries TRBV9 and TRBJ2-7; 11 bases agree with TRBD2. V gave up 7 bases and J gave up 0 bases; unmatched junction bases: 6. CDR3 length: 15 residues. Germline CDR1 and CDR2: SGDLS and YYNGEE. In nucleotides, the CDR3 is TGTGCCAGCCCAGAGACTAGCGGGGCCTCCTACGAGCAGTACTTC. Translated, it gives CASPETSGASYEQYF.

V usage is TRBV7-9 and J usage is TRBJ1-3, with TRBD1 matching 11 bases. The CDR3 length is 17 residues. Germline loops: CDR1 SEHNR, CDR2 FQNEAQ (reference sequence). J gave up 1 base and V 2 bases, and 4 bases lay outside the gene matches. CDR3 nucleotide sequence: TGTGCCAGCAGCTTAATAGGACAGGGGGCGTCTGGAAACACCATATATTTT. It encodes CASSLIGQGASGNTIYF.

V and J are TRBV6-6 and TRBJ2-1, with 8 nucleotides matching TRBD2. There are 14 residues in the CDR3. Unmatched junction bases numbered 4, after V lost 3 bases and J lost 6 bases. Germline-derived CDR1 and CDR2 are MNHNY and SVGAGI (reference sequence). CDR3 in DNA: TGTGCCAGCAGTTATCGGGCGGGGGGCAATGAGCAGTTCTTC. The encoded protein is CASSYRAGGNEQFF.

Points on this clone: This CDR3 is also generated by other DNA sequences in the sample. The rearrangement uses TRBV18 and TRBJ1-2, with no clear D. Trimming stripped 3 bases from V and 3 bases from J, with 8 bases between. This CDR3 region has 13 residues. Germline CDR1 KGHSH, CDR2 LQKENI. The CDR3 spells CASSPSQDYGYTF. In DNA form, the CDR3 reads TGTGCCAGCTCACCTTCCCAGGACTATGGCTACACCTTC.

The chain has TRBV5-4 and TRBJ1-4; D might be TRBD1 (5 bases). Germline V gene lookup returns CDR1 SGHNT and CDR2 YYREEE (reference sequence). The CDR3 loop spans 15 amino acids. Between the trimmed V and J ends, which lost 4 bases and 0 bases, there was a span of 10 bases. CDR3 bases: TGTGCCAGCAGCCAGGGCAGGACAACTAATGAAAAACTGTTTTTT. Encoded protein: CASSQGRTTNEKLFF.

The chain joins TRBV5-1 to TRBJ2-1, with a possible D match to TRBD2 (6 bases). This CDR3 has 17 amino acids. V dropped 4 bases and J dropped 6 bases, with 23 bases sitting between them. The V gene's germline CDR1 is SGHRS and CDR2 YFSETQ. CDR3 sequence reads: CASSLRPGGGDLNEQFF. The CDR3 nucleotides read TGCGCCAGCAGCCTCCGGCCGGGTGGCGGGGATCTCAATGAGCAGTTCTTC. Full variable domain (missing parts from reference TRBV5-1 and TRBJ2-1): KAGVTQTPRYLIKTRGQQVTLSCSPISGHRSVSWYQQTPGQGLQFLFEYFSETQRNKGNFPGRFSGRQFSNSRSEMNVSTLELGDSALYLCASSLRPGGGDLNEQFFGPGTRLTVL.

The chain carries TRBV7-6 and TRBJ2-5, with 11 bases aligning to TRBD2. Germline loops: CDR1 SGHVS, CDR2 FNYEAQ. The CDR3 is made up of 17 amino acids. Losses at the gene ends were 1 base for V and 0 bases for J; bases not matched to a gene: 4. The CDR3 bases are TGTGCCAGCAGCTTAGTTGCTAGCGGGGGGTACCAAGAGACCCAGTACTTC. Translating it yields CASSLVASGGYQETQYF.

J is TRBJ2-2 and V is TRBV5-5; 10 positions match TRBD1. Trimming cost V 3 bases and J 6 bases; bases outside gene matches: 5. Germline V gene lookup returns CDR1 SGHKS and CDR2 YYEKEE (reference sequence). The CDR3 runs to 15 residues. The CDR3 DNA sequence: TGTGCCAGCAGCTCCCCGGGACAGGGGCCCGGGGAGCTGTTTTTT. Protein product: CASSSPGQGPGELFF. The variable domain in full, completed from reference TRBV5-5 and TRBJ2-2, reads DAGVTQSPTHLIKTRGQQVTLRCSPISGHKSVSWYQQVLGQGPQFIFQYYEKEERGRGNFPDRFSARQFPNYSSELNVNALLLGDSALYLCASSSPGQGPGELFFGEGSRLTVL.

Of note for this clone: Other nucleotide sequences in the sample specify the same CDR3. The chain has TRBV11-2 and TRBJ2-7, with no clear D. Per the germline V gene, CDR1 is SGHAT and CDR2 is FQNNGV. The CDR3 loop spans 12 amino acids. V was shortened by 5 bases and J by 3 bases, with 8 bases between the two germline ends. CDR3 in DNA: TGTGCCAGCAGCCCCACCGGCTACGAGCAGTACTTC. This gives the protein CASSPTGYEQYF.

This clone was recorded once. This chain links TRBV9 with TRBJ2-7, with D possibly matching TRBD2 (5 bases). V was clipped by 1 base and J by 3 bases, with 17 bases between them. Looked up from germline, CDR1 is SGDLS and CDR2 is YYNGEE. The CDR3 consists of 16 residues. The CDR3 DNA is TGTGCCAGCAGCGTAAGGTCCGGGGTGGGGATCTACGAGCAGTACTTC. Amino acids: CASSVRSGVGIYEQYF.

Here the CDR3 DNA reads TGTGCCAGCAGTTACGGGACAGTGGCCTACGAGCAGTACTTC. It specifies CASSYGTVAYEQYF. This chain links TRBV6-6 with TRBJ2-7, with 7 bases matching TRBD1. The CDR3 runs to 14 residues. J was trimmed by 2 bases and V by 2 bases; bases with no gene match: 3. CDR1 and CDR2 from the germline V gene are MNHNY and SVGAGI (reference sequence).

The chain recombines TRBV27 with TRBJ1-2, with no clear D. Germline loops: CDR1 MNHEY, CDR2 SMNVEV (reference sequence). There are 14 residues in the CDR3. The germline V and J ends were trimmed by 5 bases and 2 bases, with 12 bases remaining between them. For the CDR3, the DNA is TGTGCCAGCAGTCTTGACAAGATCAACTATGGCTACACCTTC. It codes for CASSLDKINYGYTF.

V is TRBV5-4 and J is TRBJ2-7; 9 positions match TRBD1. In germline, CDR1 is SGHNT, CDR2 YYREEE (reference sequence). This CDR3 is built from 15 residues. J gave up 7 bases and V 4 bases, and 12 bases lay outside the gene matches. CDR3 sequence: CASSTSTGTGLEQYF. The CDR3 DNA sequence: TGTGCCAGCAGCACCTCGACCGGGACAGGGTTGGAGCAGTACTTC.

The V and J genes are TRBV11-2 and TRBJ2-3; the D gene is possibly TRBD1 (6 bases). CDR1 and CDR2 (germline): SGHAT, FQNNGV. V lost 5 bases, J lost 2 bases, and 11 bases lay in between. The length of the CDR3 is 14 residues. The CDR3 DNA reads as TGTGCCAGCAGCCCAGGGACATACACAGATACGCAGTATTTT. The encoded protein is CASSPGTYTDTQYF.

This rearrangement joins TRBV10-1 to TRBJ1-5, with D tentatively TRBD1 (5 bases). With 6 bases removed from V and 3 bases from J, the gap between germline ends came to 12 bases. This CDR3 is built from 14 residues. Germline V gene data show CDR1 as WNHNN and CDR2 as SYGVQD (reference sequence). CDR3 bases: TGCGCCAGCAGAATCCCGGGGGACAATCAGCCCCAGCATTTT. Amino acid sequence: CASRIPGDNQPQHF.

This clone was seen only once. The chain recombines TRBV9 with TRBJ2-3; 9 nucleotides align to TRBD1. V lost 4 bases, J lost 0 bases, and 3 bases stayed unmatched. CDR1 is SGDLS and CDR2 is YYNGEE in the germline V gene. The CDR3 length is 15 residues. As DNA, the CDR3 is TGTGCCAGCAGCTACGACAGGGGGAGCACAGATACGCAGTATTTT. It translates to CASSYDRGSTDTQYF.